The source of this T cell receptor (beta chain) is a study of spatial heterogeneity in lung cancer. On the study more broadly: Alpha-chain sequences were consistently detected less often than beta-chain sequences. Each distinct TCR and UMI combination averaged more than ten appearances in raw reads.

Study-wide points: Mutation counts in tumors were tracked by counts of expanded intratumoral alpha and beta TCRs.

In its sample, this clonotype was seen many times. Its antigen remains unidentified. The germline V gene encodes CDR1 MNHEY and CDR2 SMNVEV (reference sequence). The CDR3 spans 16 residues. Trimming removed 3 bases at V and 0 bases at J, with 12 bases between. Specified time point: sample taken at primary tumor resection. TCRdb recomputed calls from the 5' RACE reads with MiXCR, one row per CDR3 protein. The sample contains fewer than 15,000 distinct CDR3 sequences, around 3.2% of which appear only once. The material was lung tumor tissue, obtained at surgery. The origin of this receptor is a male donor with early-stage non-small cell lung cancer. The chain is built from TRBV27 and TRBJ2-1; D not certain. CDR3 residues: CASSLKEPSSYNEQFF. Written as DNA, the CDR3 is TGTGCCAGCAGTTTGAAGGAACCAAGCTCCTACAATGAGCAGTTCTTC.